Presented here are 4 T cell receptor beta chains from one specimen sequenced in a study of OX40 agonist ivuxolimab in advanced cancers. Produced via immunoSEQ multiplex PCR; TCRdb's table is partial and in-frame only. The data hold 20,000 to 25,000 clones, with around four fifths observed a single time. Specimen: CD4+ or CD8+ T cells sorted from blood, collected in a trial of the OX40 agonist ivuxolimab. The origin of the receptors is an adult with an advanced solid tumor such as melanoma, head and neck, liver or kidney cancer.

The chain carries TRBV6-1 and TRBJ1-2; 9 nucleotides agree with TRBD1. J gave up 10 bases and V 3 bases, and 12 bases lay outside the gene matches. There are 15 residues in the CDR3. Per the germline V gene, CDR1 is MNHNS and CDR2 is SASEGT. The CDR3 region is CASSEGEWTGANYTF. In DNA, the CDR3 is TGTGCCAGCAGTGAGGGGGAGTGGACAGGGGCCAACTACACCTTC.

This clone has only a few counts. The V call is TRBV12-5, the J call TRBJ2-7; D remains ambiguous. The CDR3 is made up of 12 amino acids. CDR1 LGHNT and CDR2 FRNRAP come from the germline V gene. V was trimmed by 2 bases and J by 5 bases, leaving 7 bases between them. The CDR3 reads CASGLSSHEQYF. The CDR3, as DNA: TGTGCTAGTGGTTTGTCCTCTCACGAGCAGTACTTC.

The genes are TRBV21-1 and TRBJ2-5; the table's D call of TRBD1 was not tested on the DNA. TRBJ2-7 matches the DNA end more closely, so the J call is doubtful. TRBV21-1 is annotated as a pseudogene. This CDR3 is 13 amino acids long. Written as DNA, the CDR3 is TGTGCAGGGAGCGGACAGGCCCCCTACGAGCAGTACTTC. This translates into CAGSGQAPYEQYF.

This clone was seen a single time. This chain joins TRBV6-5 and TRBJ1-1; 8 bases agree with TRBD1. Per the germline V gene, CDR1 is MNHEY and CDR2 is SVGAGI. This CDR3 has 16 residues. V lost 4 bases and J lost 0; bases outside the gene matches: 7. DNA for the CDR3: TGTGCCAGCAGTTCCCGGACAGGGACGATGAACACTGAAGCTTTCTTT. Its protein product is CASSSRTGTMNTEAFF.